This T cell receptor (beta chain) was retrieved from a study of T cells in localized non-small cell lung cancer. Study results and limitations: Out of the top 100 tumor clones, a median about 50 were seen in adjacent lung.

TCRdb keeps only in-frame clones here, not all; method: immunoSEQ multiplex PCR. The sample shows 50,000 or so clones, around 83% of them seen only once. On this clone itself: As yet, its antigen is unknown.

CDR3 length equals 13 residues. From germline, CDR1 is LGHNA and CDR2 YSLEER. The germline V and J ends were trimmed by 4 bases and 4 bases, with 10 bases remaining between them. The source material was peripheral blood, sampled before any cancer treatment. The chain couples TRBV4-3 to TRBJ1-2; unclear D gene. The TCR was taken from a female donor aged 60 or older with stage II squamous cell lung carcinoma. This CDR3 is CASSRTDSYGYTF. In nucleotides, the CDR3 is TGCGCCAGCAGCCGCACCGATTCCTATGGCTACACCTTC.